A single sample is the source of the 14 T cell receptor beta chains below, sequenced in a study of T-cell reconstitution after alpha-beta-depleted transplantation in children (dated by TCRdb to 2015 to 2016). The library came from PCR. The reads were generated on an Illumina HiSeq 2500. Molecular barcoding was employed in the preparation of TCR libraries, with unique molecular identifiers being used to normalize TCRbeta repertoire quantification. The public sequencing data were trimmed at Q25 with fastp and processed into clonotypes with MiXCR by TCRdb, which kept only in-frame beta chains. Rows matching on CDR3 protein sequence are summarized as one entry with the most common DNA and genes. The sample yields approximately 210,000 distinct CDR3 sequences; roughly 18% were counted once. Together, the top ten hold around 45% of the sample. The sample's treatment or condition label, in plain terms: allogeneic hematopoietic cell transplantation with graft depleted of TCRalphabeta T cells and CD19 B cells.

This specimen consisted of PBMCs, mostly from graft donor cells, obtained 360 days after TCRalphabeta/CD19-depleted stem cell transplant. These receptors originate from a male patient aged 2-15 years who had a stem cell transplant for acute lymphoblastic leukemia, so the T cells may come from the graft donor.

This clonotype appeared a few times. The chain recombines TRBV4-1 with TRBJ2-7; 11 positions agree with TRBD1. The CDR3 runs to 16 residues. V was pared by 5 bases and J by 2 bases, with 8 bases of the junction left unmatched. The germline gives CDR1 MGHRA, CDR2 YSYEKL. DNA for the CDR3: TGCGCCAGCAGCTTAACACCGGGACAGGGGGCCTACGAGCAGTACTTC. Protein: CASSLTPGQGAYEQYF.

The V and J genes are TRBV12-3 or TRBV12-4 and TRBJ2-4; no definite D call. The ends were cut back, 2 bases at V and 6 bases at J, with 11 bases in the middle. The CDR3 has 14 residues. CDR3 DNA: TGTGCCAGCAGTTTAAATAGGGTTACAAACATTCAGTACTTC. Its translation: CASSLNRVTNIQYF.

The table lists this clonotype with a few counts. V usage is TRBV10-3 and J usage is TRBJ2-1, with 7 bases identical to TRBD2. The length of the CDR3 is 16 residues. Losses at the gene ends were 0 bases for V and 6 bases for J; bases not matched to a gene: 8. Germline V gene lookup returns CDR1 ENHRY and CDR2 SYGVKD. The DNA of the CDR3 is TGTGCCATCAGTGAGTCACCTACTAGCGCTTCCAATGAGCAGTTCTTC. It codes for CAISESPTSASNEQFF.

The chain uses TRBV20-1 and TRBJ2-7; D possibly matches TRBD1 or TRBD2 (5 bases each). Trimming removed 4 bases at V and 4 bases at J, with 17 bases between. The CDR3 runs 14 residues. Germline loops: CDR1 DFQATT, CDR2 SNEGSKA (reference sequence). DNA for the CDR3: TGCAGTGCTACCCACGAAGAGGGGTGGTACGAGCAGTACTTC. Translating gives CSATHEEGWYEQYF.

The V call is TRBV20-1, the J call TRBJ2-1; TRBD2 matches at 9 bases. The ends lost 6 bases at V and 2 bases at J; junction bases unmatched: 5. This CDR3 contains 14 residues. Germline loops: CDR1 DFQATT, CDR2 SNEGSKA (reference sequence). The CDR3 region is CSAKTSGPYNEQFF. The CDR3 DNA reads as TGCAGTGCGAAGACTAGCGGTCCCTACAATGAGCAGTTCTTC.

The chain has TRBV7-8 and TRBJ2-1, with 9 bases identical to TRBD2. The germline V gene has CDR1 SGHVS and CDR2 FQNEAQ. The CDR3 consists of 15 residues. The trim removed 6 bases at V and 7 bases at J, leaving 10 bases unmatched. The CDR3 sequence: CASSYGGGAGNEQFF. As DNA, the CDR3 is TGTGCCAGCAGTTATGGCGGGGGGGCCGGGAATGAGCAGTTCTTC.

This clonotype has a handful of counts. The chain combines TRBV25-1 with TRBJ1-4, with D unresolved. From germline, CDR1 is MGHDK and CDR2 SYGVNS. Trimming pared 1 base from V and 7 bases from J, leaving 13 bases between. This CDR3 comprises 15 residues. The CDR3 here is CASSESTRLVEKLFF. The DNA for the CDR3 is TGTGCCAGCAGTGAATCGACACGGCTAGTTGAAAAACTGTTTTTT.

The chain links TRBV18 to TRBJ1-1; 7 bases agree with TRBD1. Germline values: CDR1 KGHSH, CDR2 LQKENI. This CDR3 comprises 15 residues. J lost 1 base, V lost 4 bases, and 6 bases had no gene match. Here the CDR3 reads CASSLTGKRNTEAFF. CDR3 in DNA: TGTGCCAGCTCACTGACAGGGAAACGGAACACTGAAGCTTTCTTT.

This clonotype showed up many times. This rearrangement joins TRBV6-2 or TRBV6-3 to TRBJ2-7; the match to TRBD2 covers 11 bases. The germline V gene encodes CDR1 MNHEY and CDR2 SVGEGT. J was trimmed by 2 bases and V by 0 bases; bases with no gene match: 6. This CDR3 region has 17 residues. The CDR3 region has the DNA TGTGCCAGCAGTTACTCCCTTGGACTAGCGGGCGCCTACGAGCAGTACTTC. This gives the protein CASSYSLGLAGAYEQYF.

This clonotype has ten or more counts. The chain uses TRBV20-1 and TRBJ2-7; 8 bases agree with TRBD1. Germline CDR1 DFQATT, CDR2 SNEGSKA (reference sequence). CDR3 length: 12 amino acids. CDR3 in amino acids: CSLGQGRYEQYF. The CDR3 DNA is TGCAGCCTAGGACAGGGAAGGTACGAGCAGTACTTC.

The chain has TRBV12-3 or TRBV12-4 and TRBJ2-1; no clear D gene. V was shortened by 6 bases and J by 0 bases, with 6 bases between the two germline ends. There are 13 residues in the CDR3. The CDR3 region is CASRISSYNEQFF. The CDR3 nucleotides are TGTGCCAGCAGGATCAGCTCCTACAATGAGCAGTTCTTC.

This chain links TRBV30 with TRBJ2-1, with 7 bases aligning to TRBD2. The CDR3 is made up of 14 amino acids. Trimming took 3 bases from V and 10 from J; bases not matched to a gene: 12. Germline lookup yields CDR1 GTSNPN and CDR2 SVGIG (reference sequence). This CDR3 is CAWSNLAGVGEQFF. The DNA of the CDR3 is TGTGCCTGGAGCAATCTGGCGGGGGTAGGAGAGCAGTTCTTC.

The J gene is TRBJ2-7, the V gene TRBV29-1; 9 nucleotides line up with TRBD2. CDR3 length equals 13 residues. Germline V gene data show CDR1 as SQVTM and CDR2 as ANQGSEA. Unmatched junction bases numbered 6, after V lost 5 bases and J lost 4 bases. The CDR3 loop is CSVSGRFSYEQYF. CDR3 DNA: TGCAGCGTTAGCGGGAGGTTTTCTTACGAGCAGTACTTC.

The CDR3 is CASSYGNSYLAKNIQYF. CDR3 DNA sequence: TGTGCCAGCAGTTACGGTAACAGCTACTTAGCCAAAAACATTCAGTACTTC. V gene TRBV6-2 or TRBV6-3 combines with J gene TRBJ2-4; no clear D gene. The CDR3 has 17 amino acids. Trimming removed 2 bases from V and 0 bases from J, with 14 bases in between. Looked up from germline, CDR1 is MNHEY and CDR2 is SVGEGT.